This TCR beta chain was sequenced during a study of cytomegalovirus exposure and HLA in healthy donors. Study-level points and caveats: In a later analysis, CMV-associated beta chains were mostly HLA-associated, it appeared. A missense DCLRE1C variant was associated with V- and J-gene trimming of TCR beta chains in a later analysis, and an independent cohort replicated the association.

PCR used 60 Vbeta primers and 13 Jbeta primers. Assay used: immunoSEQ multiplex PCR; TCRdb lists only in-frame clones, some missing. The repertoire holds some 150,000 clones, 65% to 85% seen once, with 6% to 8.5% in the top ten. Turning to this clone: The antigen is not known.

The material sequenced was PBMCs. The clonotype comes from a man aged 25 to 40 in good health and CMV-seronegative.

The CDR3: CSVLQGAAKNIQYF. CDR3 DNA: TGCAGCGTTCTACAGGGGGCGGCCAAAAACATTCAGTACTTC. The chain joins TRBV29-1 to TRBJ2-4; 9 nucleotides line up with TRBD1. Germline trimming cut 5 bases from V and 1 base from J; bases unmatched to any gene: 3. CDR3 length: 14 residues. Per the germline V gene, CDR1 is SQVTM and CDR2 is ANQGSEA.